This T cell receptor (beta chain) was sequenced in a study of T cell responses to AZD1222 COVID-19 vaccine (dated by TCRdb to the early 2020s). In the study overall: A total of under 250 trial participants underwent TCR sequencing, of whom 200 to 220 had received two doses of AZD1222 and about 25 had received two doses of the MenACWY control vaccine. Enrollment into the trials was organized by age into subgroups of 18-55, 56-69 and 70-plus years, and those subgroups contained roughly 150, 30 and 60 TCR-sequenced participants, respectively.

Broad study findings and their caveats: Reportedly, close to half of the unique spike-specific TCRs recognized epitopes lying outside the regions that are mutated in the B.1.351 and B.1.1.7 variants. Most participants were white British and females outnumbered males, and the authors suggested that clonal diversity may have been underestimated. The whole spike protein was spanned by vaccine-associated CD4 TCRs, and dominant responses were seen in regions 160-218 and 743-854. After two AZD1222 doses, spike-specific TCR breadth and depth were significantly higher than at day 0 and than in MenACWY recipients. The 56-69-year group was small, and its depth increase did not reach significance, likely because of low power. Because no day 14 peak-response samples were available, repertoires were characterized only after the peak T cell response. Conclusions about previously exposed vaccinees were limited because only six AZD1222 recipients were SARS-CoV-2 seropositive at baseline.

The CDR3 regions of human TCRbeta chains were analyzed by immunosequencing. The authors' pipeline ran thus. TCRs in the repertoires were matched against a reference library of SARS-CoV-2-specific TCRs that had been generated with the MIRA antigen-specificity platform. Breadth was defined as the fraction of unique TCRs that were SARS-CoV-2-associated. Depth was defined as the fraction of total T cells that were SARS-CoV-2-associated. Using the MIRA data, each spike-specific TCR was assigned both to the spike region to which the TCR was reactive and to a CD4 or CD8 class. Log10-transformed breadth and depth values were compared by one-way ANOVA with Sidak's multiple comparisons tests. In TCRdb, the immuneACCESS table is reduced to in-frame sequences with V and J assigned. These tables do not hold every clone; where another copy was compared, an unresolved V gene accounts for under half, and the others remain unexplained. V and J calls and clone size are given by that table; D and trimming were obtained from the DNA. Counted in this sample were 66,000 or so clones; more than 65% of them appeared once. Clones ranked in the top ten supply approximately 20% of the sample.

Trimming takes 4 bases off V and 0 bases off J; junction bases not matched to a gene: 8. Per the germline V gene, ENHRY is the CDR1 and SYGVKD is the CDR2. Including the terminal cysteine and phenylalanine, the CDR3 comprises 16 residues. Kept here is only the CDR3 DNA, which spans 48 bases and is read in frame from base 1. Sample time point, as interpreted from the label and publication: baseline before first vaccination. Reading the label with the study, this specimen's treatment or condition is: meningococcal conjugate vaccine given as trial control. Vaccinee samples were obtained from the UK trials COV001 and COV002, which included a single-blind randomized controlled phase 2/3 trial of AZD1222 (ChAdOx1 nCoV-19) in healthy adults. For TCRbeta chain sequencing, PBMC samples were collected from trial participants at day 0 and at day 28 after the second dose. Concerning this clone itself: Its antigen target is currently unknown. No per-base quality is available; no much larger clone lies one base away.

This TCR was recovered from an adult in good health. The rearrangement joined TRBV10-3 to TRBJ1-1, and 7 bases in between align with TRBD1. Source: peripheral blood, taken on day 0 of MenACWY control vaccination. The CDR3 is CAISGGTANMNTEAFF. The base sequence is TGTGCCATCAGTGGGGGGACAGCTAACATGAACACTGAAGCTTTCTTT.